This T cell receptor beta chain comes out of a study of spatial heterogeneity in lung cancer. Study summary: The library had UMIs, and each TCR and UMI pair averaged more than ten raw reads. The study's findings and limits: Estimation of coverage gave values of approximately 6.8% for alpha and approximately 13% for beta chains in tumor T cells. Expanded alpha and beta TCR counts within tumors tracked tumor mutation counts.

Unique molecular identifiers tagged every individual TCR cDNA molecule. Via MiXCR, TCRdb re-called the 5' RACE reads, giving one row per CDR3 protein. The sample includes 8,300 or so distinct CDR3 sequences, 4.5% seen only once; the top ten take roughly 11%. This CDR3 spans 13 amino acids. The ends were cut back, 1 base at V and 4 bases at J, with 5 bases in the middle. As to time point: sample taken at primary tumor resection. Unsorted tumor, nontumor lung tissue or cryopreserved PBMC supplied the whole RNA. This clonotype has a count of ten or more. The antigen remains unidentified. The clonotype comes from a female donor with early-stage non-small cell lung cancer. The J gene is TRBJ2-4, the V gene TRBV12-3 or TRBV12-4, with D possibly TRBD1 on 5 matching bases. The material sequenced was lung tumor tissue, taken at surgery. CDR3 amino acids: CASSLGQKNIQYF. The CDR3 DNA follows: TGTGCCAGCAGTTTAGGACAGAAAAACATTCAGTACTTC.